This paragraph reports one T cell receptor beta chain. Original handling: The assay estimated nucleated cells by amplifying reference gene primers. Sequencing was performed with immunoSEQ multiplex PCR; in TCRdb, only in-frame clones are kept and a portion is missing. That table gives V, J and clone size, and the DNA gave D and trimming. The profile shows just under 300,000 clones, more than 75% of them singletons. The data were taken from a study of blood T cell repertoires in COVID-19. Study details: The United States, Italy and Spain were the sources of the acute and convalescent COVID-19 samples. T cells, B-cell-depleted T cells, or PBMCs supplied cDNA or gDNA.

CDR1 MDHEN and CDR2 SYDVKM come from the germline V gene. CDR3 length: 16 amino acids. V was cut by 1 base and J by 7 bases, with 19 bases left in between. The source material was peripheral blood. The sequence was collected from a man between 70 and 80 years old with acute or convalescent COVID-19. This chain joins TRBV28 and TRBJ2-5, with a possible D match to TRBD2 (5 bases). CDR3 coding DNA: TGTGCCAGCAGTTTATATCGGGGTGGAAACGGTCGGACCCAGTACTTC. Translating it yields CASSLYRGGNGRTQYF.